These 4 T cell receptor beta chains share one sample of origin, sequenced in a study of cytomegalovirus exposure and HLA in healthy donors. The PCR used 60 Vbeta and 13 Jbeta primers. TCRdb's copy holds only in-frame clones and misses some; the assay was immunoSEQ multiplex PCR. The sample records more than 80,000 clones, roughly 86% being singletons. The sample consisted of PBMCs. Receptors originate from a young man in good health and CMV-seropositive.

This sequence joins TRBV5-4 and TRBJ2-2, with D perhaps matching TRBD2 (7 bases). Germline-derived CDR1 and CDR2 are SGHNT and YYREEE (reference sequence). The CDR3 sequence is 14 residues long. Trimming cost V 5 bases and J 6 bases, with 14 bases left between them. Here the CDR3 reads CASRRGLLAGELFF. Written as DNA, the CDR3 is TGTGCCAGCAGGCGGGGGCTGCTGGCCGGGGAGCTGTTTTTT.

The chain is built from TRBV28 and TRBJ2-1; 9 bases are shared with TRBD1. From germline, CDR1 is MDHEN and CDR2 SYDVKM. The CDR3 totals 16 residues. V dropped 5 bases and J dropped 4; count of bases not matched to a gene: 9. CDR3 nucleotide sequence: TGTGCCAGCAGTGTACCCACAGGGGGCCCTTACAATGAGCAGTTCTTC. Translating gives CASSVPTGGPYNEQFF.

The V gene is TRBV5-6, the J gene TRBJ2-1, with 10 bases aligning to TRBD1. Germline CDR1 SGHDT, CDR2 YYEEEE. V shed 4 bases, J shed 12 bases, and the junction held 1 base outside the gene matches. This CDR3 is 11 amino acids long. The chain's CDR3 is CASSRDRGQFF. The DNA for the CDR3 is TGTGCCAGCAGCAGGGACAGGGGGCAGTTCTTC. Complete variable domain (other parts from reference TRBV5-6 and TRBJ2-1): DAGVTQSPTHLIKTRGQQVTLRCSPKSGHDTVSWYQQALGQGPQFIFQYYEEEERQRGNFPDRFSGHQFPNYSSELNVNALLLGDSALYLCASSRDRGQFFGPGTRLTVL.

The rearrangement uses TRBV2 and TRBJ2-7; D perhaps matches TRBD2 (5 bases). Trimming removed 10 bases from V and 2 bases from J, with 15 bases in between. The CDR3 contains 13 residues. Germline V gene data show CDR1 as SNHLY and CDR2 as FYNNEI. DNA of the CDR3: TGTGCCATCACTCGGGATAAGCCCTACGAGCAGTACTTC. Its translation: CAITRDKPYEQYF.